Each of the 31 T cell receptor beta chains below was sequenced from the same sample in a study of control samples from healthy donors and cancer patients (dated by TCRdb to about 2020). The method was the immunoSEQ multiplex PCR assay. Sourced from immuneACCESS, this table was stored by TCRdb with only in-frame sequences that have V and J called. A share of the clones is absent; for the studies checked, an unresolved V gene accounts for under half, and the remainder has no known explanation. The sample has 80,000 to 100,000 clones on record, around 88% of them singletons. Over 12% of the sample rests with the top ten. The sample consisted of blood. The origin of the receptors is a man aged 25-45 years in good health.

The chain couples TRBV4-2 to TRBJ1-1; D unresolved. Trimming removed 3 bases at V and 2 bases at J, with 16 bases between. The germline V gene encodes CDR1 LGHNA and CDR2 YNFKEQ. This CDR3 has 16 amino acids. The CDR3 is CASSQVRARGNTEAFF. The CDR3, as DNA: TGTGCCAGCAGCCAGGTGAGAGCCCGAGGAAACACTGAAGCTTTCTTT.

The V and J genes are TRBV7-9 and TRBJ2-1, with D perhaps TRBD1 or TRBD2 (5 bases each). Germline assignment: CDR1 SEHNR and CDR2 FQNEAQ (reference sequence). The ends were cut back, 1 base at V and 5 bases at J, with 12 bases in the middle. The CDR3 totals 15 residues. For the CDR3, the DNA is TGTGCCAGCAGCTTAGAGGGACGGACAAACAATGAGCAGTTCTTC. Protein sequence: CASSLEGRTNNEQFF.

This rearrangement joins TRBV28 to TRBJ1-1; 7 bases line up with TRBD1. The CDR3 has 14 residues. With 3 bases clipped from V and 2 bases from J, the junction kept 3 bases outside the gene matches. CDR1 is MDHEN and CDR2 is SYDVKM in the germline V gene. The CDR3 is CASSFHRGNTEAFF. As DNA, the CDR3 is TGTGCCAGCAGTTTCCACAGGGGAAACACTGAAGCTTTCTTT.

A remark on this clone: The sample holds other DNA sequences that translate to the same CDR3. The chain combines TRBV3-1 (or the pseudogene TRBV3-2) with TRBJ2-5, with D possibly TRBD2 on 6 matching bases. Trimming took off 1 base at V and 4 bases at J, with 7 bases between the two ends. Germline CDR1 reads LGHDT; CDR2 reads YNNKEL (reference sequence). The length of the CDR3 is 13 residues. CDR3 in DNA: TGTGCCAGCAGCCAAGCCGGGGGAGAGACCCAGTACTTC. Its protein product is CASSQAGGETQYF.

This chain links TRBV10-3 with TRBJ2-7; 8 bases fit TRBD1. J lost 2 bases, V lost 2 bases, and 8 bases had no gene match. CDR3 length: 16 amino acids. Germline CDR1 ENHRY, CDR2 SYGVKD. CDR3 sequence (DNA): TGTGCCATCAGTGAGATAACAGGGGGAGGTCCCTACGAGCAGTACTTC. This gives the protein CAISEITGGGPYEQYF.

This rearrangement joins TRBV2 to TRBJ2-2, with D possibly matching TRBD1 (5 bases). Trimming stripped 6 bases from V and 5 bases from J, with 19 bases between. The CDR3 consists of 16 residues. Germline CDR1 reads SNHLY; CDR2 reads FYNNEI. The CDR3 region has the DNA TGTGCCAGCAGCCCCCTCCCGACAGCCGGTACCGGGGAGCTGTTTTTT. Translation: CASSPLPTAGTGELFF.

This chain connects TRBV5-6 to TRBJ1-1, with TRBD1 matching over 8 bases. V shed 3 bases, J shed 10 bases, and the junction held 14 bases outside the gene matches. Germline CDR1 is SGHDT and CDR2 is YYEEEE. This CDR3 region has 15 residues. CDR3 sequence: CASSSTGESGLGAFF. CDR3 nucleotide sequence: TGTGCCAGCAGCTCGACAGGGGAATCGGGGCTGGGAGCTTTCTTT.

The DNA of the CDR3 is TGTGCCAGCAGCGATTGGGGGACCGAGCAGTTCTTC. This encodes CASSDWGTEQFF. The chain employs TRBV14 and TRBJ2-1; either TRBD1 or TRBD2 may fit D (5 bases each). V lost 5 bases and J lost 10, with 12 bases in between. In germline, CDR1 is SGHDN, CDR2 FVKESK. CDR3 length equals 12 residues.

The rearrangement uses TRBV6-6 and TRBJ1-4; a possible D gene is TRBD1 (6 bases). Germline V gene lookup returns CDR1 MNHNY and CDR2 SVGAGI (reference sequence). CDR3 length: 14 residues. Trimming took 7 bases from V and 7 from J, leaving 16 bases between them. The CDR3: CASMGTHETEKLFF. The CDR3 coding sequence is TGTGCCAGCATGGGGACACACGAAACTGAAAAACTGTTTTTT.

This chain joins TRBV19 and TRBJ1-4; maybe TRBD1 (6 bases). Germline loops: CDR1 LNHDA, CDR2 SQIVND (reference sequence). CDR3 length: 16 amino acids. Trimming removed 3 bases at V and 2 bases at J, with 13 bases between. CDR3 DNA sequence: TGTGCCAGTAGTATCCCACCCGGGGGCACTAATGAAAAACTGTTTTTT. The encoded protein is CASSIPPGGTNEKLFF.

The V gene is TRBV9, the J gene TRBJ1-1; a weak D match, TRBD1 (5 bases). The CDR3 contains 14 residues. Germline CDR1 reads SGDLS; CDR2 reads YYNGEE. The V gene lost 2 bases and the J gene lost 1 base, with 9 bases spanning the gap. The DNA for the CDR3 is TGTGCCAGCAGCGTCGCAGGGACGAACACTGAAGCTTTCTTT. Translating it yields CASSVAGTNTEAFF. The full variable domain, completed using reference TRBV9 and TRBJ1-1, is DSGVTQTPKHLITATGQRVTLRCSPRSGDLSVYWYQQSLDQGLQFLIQYYNGEERAKGNILERFSAQQFPDLHSELNLSSLELGDSALYFCASSVAGTNTEAFFGQGTRLTVV.

This rearrangement joins TRBV6-2 or TRBV6-3 to TRBJ2-7; weak D call: TRBD1 (5 bases). Germline V gene sequence: CDR1 MNHEY, CDR2 SVGEGT. The CDR3 runs to 15 residues. Trimming removed 5 bases from V and 2 bases from J, with 16 bases in between. Here the CDR3 DNA reads TGTGCCAGCAGTACACGGACAAGGGCAACCTACGAGCAGTACTTC. Its translation: CASSTRTRATYEQYF.

The genes are TRBV5-1 and TRBJ1-2, with TRBD1 matching 11 bases. Trimming cost V 3 bases and J 3 bases; bases outside gene matches: 7. There are 16 residues in the CDR3. Germline CDR1 reads SGHRS; CDR2 reads YFSETQ. CDR3 residues: CASSSRTGGAHYGYTF. In DNA form, the CDR3 reads TGCGCCAGCAGCTCGCGGACAGGGGGCGCGCACTATGGCTACACCTTC.

This sequence joins TRBV4-1 and TRBJ2-2; 8 bases match TRBD1. J gave up 4 bases and V 2 bases, and 9 bases lay outside the gene matches. The CDR3 is made up of 17 amino acids. Germline V gene sequence: CDR1 MGHRA, CDR2 YSYEKL. This chain's CDR3 is CASSQSETGAGTGELFF. The CDR3, as DNA: TGCGCCAGCAGCCAAAGTGAGACAGGGGCCGGCACCGGGGAGCTGTTTTTT.

CDR3 DNA: TGTGCCAGCAGCTCCACCGGGACAGGGCTTTCTGGGGCCAACGTCCTGACTTTC. Amino acid sequence: CASSSTGTGLSGANVLTF. This sequence joins TRBV11-3 and TRBJ2-6; 9 bases are a match to TRBD1. The CDR3 is 18 residues long. The V gene end was trimmed by 4 bases and the J gene end by 1 base; junction bases not matched to a gene: 8. Germline loops: CDR1 SGHNT, CDR2 YENEEA.

The chain combines TRBV19 with TRBJ2-7; TRBD2 agrees at 9 bases. This CDR3 comprises 19 residues. J gave up 2 bases and V 1 base, and 15 bases lay outside the gene matches. Germline V gene sequence: CDR1 LNHDA, CDR2 SQIVND (reference sequence). CDR3 protein: CASSIGETSGSSSPYEQYF. The CDR3 DNA follows: TGTGCCAGTAGTATAGGAGAAACTAGCGGGTCCTCGAGTCCCTACGAGCAGTACTTC.

CDR3 in DNA: TGTGCCAGCCGGGGAGCAGGGGCGGACTATGGCTACACCTTC. Translated, it gives CASRGAGADYGYTF. The rearrangement uses TRBV27 and TRBJ1-2, with TRBD1 as a possible D gene (6 bases). The V end was cut by 8 bases, the J end by 3 bases, with 16 bases between. The CDR3 extends over 14 amino acids. Germline CDR1 reads MNHEY; CDR2 reads SMNVEV (reference sequence).

The chain links TRBV30 to TRBJ1-5; D may be TRBD1 (6 bases). V was trimmed by 2 bases and J by 9 bases, leaving 20 bases between them. Germline V gene data show CDR1 as GTSNPN and CDR2 as SVGIG (reference sequence). The CDR3 is 15 amino acids. The CDR3 sequence: CAWSLAGAWVSPQHF. CDR3 coding DNA: TGTGCCTGGAGTTTGGCAGGGGCCTGGGTTTCGCCCCAGCATTTT.

The chain carries TRBV4-1 and TRBJ2-3, with 7 positions matching TRBD2. The junction had 11 bases not matched to a gene; V was cut back by 1 base and J by 7 bases. Germline-derived CDR1 and CDR2 are MGHRA and YSYEKL. The length of the CDR3 is 16 residues. CDR3 region: CASSQGPAGLANTQYF. DNA of the CDR3: TGCGCCAGCAGCCAAGGTCCAGCGGGGCTCGCGAATACGCAGTATTTT.

The CDR3 DNA sequence: TGTGCCAGCAGCTTAGACTGGACACCGAACACTGAAGCTTTCTTT. Encoded protein: CASSLDWTPNTEAFF. This chain links TRBV7-2 with TRBJ1-1; a possible D gene is TRBD1 (5 bases). Per the germline V gene, CDR1 is SGHTA and CDR2 is FQGNSA. The CDR3 extends over 15 amino acids. The V end lost 1 base, the J end lost 1 base, and 10 bases lay between the germline ends. The variable domain in full, completed from reference TRBV7-2 and TRBJ1-1, reads GAGVSQSPSNKVTEKGKDVELRCDPISGHTALYWYRQSLGQGLEFLIYFQGNSAPDKSGLPSDRFSAERTGGSVSTLTIQRTQQEDSAVYLCASSLDWTPNTEAFFGQGTRLTVV.

This chain joins TRBV7-2 and TRBJ2-7; D unresolved. Germline lookup yields CDR1 SGHTA and CDR2 FQGNSA. The CDR3 has 14 amino acids. V dropped 5 bases and J dropped 0 bases, with 11 bases sitting between them. CDR3 coding DNA: TGTGCCAGCAGCCGTGACCGGAGCTCCTACGAGCAGTACTTC. Translated, it gives CASSRDRSSYEQYF.

This clone was seen a single time. The chain has TRBV6-5 and TRBJ2-1; 7 nucleotides match TRBD1. CDR3 length: 12 residues. CDR1 and CDR2 from the germline V gene are MNHEY and SVGAGI. Unmatched junction bases numbered 5, after V lost 6 bases and J lost 9 bases. The CDR3 sequence is CASRSRGFEQFF. As DNA, the CDR3 is TGTGCCAGCAGGTCCAGGGGGTTTGAGCAGTTCTTC.

The gene calls are TRBV3-1 (or the pseudogene TRBV3-2) and TRBJ2-7; the match to TRBD1 covers 8 bases. The V gene end was trimmed by 4 bases and the J gene end by 3 bases; junction bases not matched to a gene: 5. Germline V gives CDR1 LGHDT, CDR2 YNNKEL (reference sequence). There are 14 residues in the CDR3. In nucleotides, the CDR3 is TGTGCCAGCAGCCCACGGGACAGGAGCTACGAGCAGTACTTC. Protein sequence: CASSPRDRSYEQYF.

This chain uses TRBV11-1 with TRBJ2-1, with D hard to call. Germline V gene sequence: CDR1 SGHAT, CDR2 FQDESV (reference sequence). The CDR3 length is 12 residues. V lost 2 bases, J lost 8 bases, and 7 bases lay in between. CDR3 in amino acids: CASSLNADEQFF. The CDR3 region has the DNA TGTGCCAGCAGCTTAAATGCCGATGAGCAGTTCTTC.

The genes are TRBV5-1 and TRBJ1-2, with TRBD1 identical over 8 bases. Germline V gives CDR1 SGHRS, CDR2 YFSETQ. The CDR3 length is 12 residues. V lost 3 bases to trimming and J lost 6 bases; unmatched junction nucleotides: 1. The CDR3 DNA reads as TGCGCCAGCAGCTCGGACAGGGATGGCTACACCTTC. Protein sequence: CASSSDRDGYTF.

The CDR3 DNA follows: TGTGCCAGCAGTGATCCCGCAGGGGTTGGCTATGGCTACACCTTC. It is translated as CASSDPAGVGYGYTF. The chain carries TRBV25-1 and TRBJ1-2; weak D call: TRBD1 (6 bases). V dropped 3 bases and J dropped 4 bases, with 15 bases sitting between them. CDR3 length: 15 residues. CDR1 is MGHDK, CDR2 SYGVNS, per germline.

The rearrangement joins TRBV2 to TRBJ2-2; 10 nucleotides agree with TRBD2. The CDR3 length is 15 residues. Germline lookup yields CDR1 SNHLY and CDR2 FYNNEI. V lost 7 bases, J lost 1 base, and 3 bases stayed unmatched. The CDR3 nucleotides are TGTGCCAGCAAGAGGACTAGCGGGAACACCGGGGAGCTGTTTTTT. It codes for CASKRTSGNTGELFF.

The chain combines TRBV5-1 with TRBJ2-7; weak D call: TRBD1 (5 bases). V dropped 4 bases and J dropped 3 bases, with 8 bases sitting between them. There are 12 residues in the CDR3. The germline gives CDR1 SGHRS, CDR2 YFSETQ. In DNA, the CDR3 is TGCGCCAGCAGCCCGGACAACTACGAGCAGTACTTC. Residues: CASSPDNYEQYF.

V gene TRBV29-1 combines with J gene TRBJ1-2, with D unclear. CDR3 length: 12 residues. V was clipped by 3 bases and J by 5 bases, with 10 bases between them. Germline CDR1 is SQVTM and CDR2 is ANQGSEA. CDR3 residues: CSVDGTPYGYTF. CDR3 DNA sequence: TGCAGCGTTGATGGCACTCCATATGGCTACACCTTC.

The chain has TRBV18 and TRBJ2-7; D not resolved. Germline lookup yields CDR1 KGHSH and CDR2 LQKENI. The CDR3 sequence is 15 residues long. The V and J ends lost 0 bases and 0 bases respectively, with 9 bases between them. For the CDR3, the DNA is TGTGCCAGCTCACCACCGTCAGCGAGCTCCTACGAGCAGTACTTC. Its protein product is CASSPPSASSYEQYF.

The CDR3 loop reads CASGSRNTGELFF. DNA of the CDR3: TGTGCCAGCGGCTCTAGAAACACCGGGGAGCTGTTTTTT. V is TRBV4-2 and J is TRBJ2-2; the D is unclear. The V end was cut by 8 bases, the J end by 2 bases, with 9 bases between. CDR1 and CDR2 from the germline V gene are LGHNA and YNFKEQ. CDR3 length: 13 amino acids.